The source of this T cell receptor (beta chain) is a study of OX40 agonist ivuxolimab in advanced cancers. Study-level information: Those enrolled were 80% to 85% male, with a mean age of about 66 years and ages from about 20 to 79. There were three patients with partial responses, one having hepatocellular carcinoma and two cutaneous melanoma.

In regard to this clone: Its target is not known.

V was pared by 1 base and J by 2 bases, with 8 bases between. Germline CDR1 is MDHEN and CDR2 is SYDVKM. The CDR3 loop spans 14 amino acids. The study, taken as a whole, reports: Some of the nonresponding patients also showed low levels of normalized T-cell clonal expansion. Researchers did not establish what antigens the expanded peripheral T cells target.

Here immunoSEQ multiplex PCR was the method, and the copy in TCRdb shows in-frame clones only, minus some. The table has roughly 68,000 clones, roughly 88% seen once; the top ten hold 1.5% to 2%. This clonotype originated in an adult with an advanced solid tumor such as melanoma, head and neck, liver or kidney cancer. The rearrangement joins TRBV28 to TRBJ1-2; no clear D. The specimen comprised CD4+ or CD8+ T cells sorted from blood, sampled in a trial of the OX40 agonist ivuxolimab. The CDR3 here is CASSLSPDNYGYTF. The DNA for the CDR3 is TGTGCCAGCAGTTTATCCCCCGACAACTATGGCTACACCTTC.